This T cell receptor beta chain was documented in a study of pediatric ulcerative colitis. Across the study: Several patients showed pancolitis and two showed left-sided colitis. Notes on the study in general: In rectum, acute severe colitis had expanded clones and less diversity.

Produced via immunoSEQ multiplex PCR; TCRdb's table is partial and in-frame only. The table includes over 45,000 clones, around 81% detected once. On this clone itself: Antigen: not known.

Trimming cost V 5 bases and J 1 base, with 6 bases left between them. The CDR3 length is 12 residues. CDR1 is SGHAT and CDR2 is FQNNGV in the germline V gene. During colonoscopy, one to two rectal pinch biopsies were collected. Ulcerative colitis patients received no immunosuppressive medication before the diagnostic colonoscopy. What was sequenced was gut tissue. The sequence was obtained from a girl between 10 and 17 years old with moderate ulcerative colitis. The chain joins TRBV11-2 to TRBJ2-7; unclear D gene. In DNA, the CDR3 is TGTGCCAGCAGCCGTATGTCCTACGAGCAGTACTTC. Translated: CASSRMSYEQYF.